The sequence of this T cell receptor beta chain was determined in a study of prognosis after radiotherapy for stage I lung cancer. Study-level background: Stage I non-small cell lung cancer cases were enrolled from 2018 through early 2019. Median age was about 78 years (53 to 84) among around 13 men and over 5 women.

The germline gives CDR1 SGDLS, CDR2 YYNGEE. CDR3 length: 16 amino acids. Germline trimming cut 1 base from V and 5 bases from J; bases unmatched to any gene: 6. This clonotype was counted ten times or more. CDR3 of TCR beta was amplified from genomic DNA via a two-round multiplex PCR. First-round PCR employed TRBV- and TRBJ-specific primers for each gene. For its second round, the PCR relied on universal primers. TCRdb redid the calling of the multiplex PCR reads with MiXCR, one entry per CDR3 protein. The sample records 12,000 or so distinct CDR3 sequences, about a third being singletons. The rearrangement joins TRBV9 to TRBJ2-5, with TRBD2 matching 12 bases. This clonotype was obtained from a donor aged 50 or older with non-small cell lung cancer. The sample consisted of PBMCs, taken before or after stereotactic body radiation therapy (not recorded which). The CDR3 is CASSVTSGGPGETQYF. Written as DNA, the CDR3 is TGTGCCAGCAGCGTAACTAGCGGGGGGCCGGGGGAGACCCAGTACTTC.